These 5 T cell receptor beta chains were sequenced from one sample in a study of blood T cell repertoires in COVID-19. Some clones are missing from TCRdb's copy, which holds only in-frame ones; the method was immunoSEQ multiplex PCR. Seen here are more than 200,000 clones, 84% observed once, and the top ten hold about 2%. Sample: PBMCs or T cells enriched from blood (not recorded which). The receptors stem from a man aged 55 to 70 who had recovered from COVID-19.

The V gene is TRBV5-8, the J gene TRBJ1-2; 12 bases match TRBD1. The trim removed 0 bases at V and 8 bases at J, leaving 8 bases unmatched. The CDR3 extends over 16 amino acids. CDR1 is SGHTS, CDR2 YDEGEE, per germline. CDR3 loop: CASSLVTGTGGFGYTF. The CDR3 bases are TGTGCCAGCAGCTTGGTAACCGGGACAGGGGGCTTCGGCTACACCTTC.

The chain joins TRBV4-2 to TRBJ1-3, with D perhaps matching TRBD1 (6 bases). The V gene lost 0 bases and the J gene lost 2 bases, with 11 bases spanning the gap. This CDR3 region has 16 residues. Germline V CDR1 and CDR2: LGHNA, YNFKEQ. CDR3 region: CASSQDLAGAGNTIYF. The CDR3 nucleotides read TGTGCCAGCAGCCAAGATTTGGCAGGGGCTGGAAACACCATATATTTT.

This clone is a singleton in its sample. The chain recombines TRBV24-1 with TRBJ1-2; no clear D. This CDR3 has 15 amino acids. The V end lost 1 base, the J end lost 4 bases, and 12 bases lay between the germline ends. In germline, CDR1 is KGHDR, CDR2 SFDVKD. The CDR3, as DNA: TGTGCCACCAGTGATTTTGCCGAGAACGGCTATGGCTACACCTTC. Its protein product is CATSDFAENGYGYTF.

The rearrangement links TRBV29-1 to TRBJ1-2, with 10 bases fitting TRBD1. The CDR3 consists of 13 residues. Unmatched junction bases numbered 6, after V lost 7 bases and J lost 4 bases. Germline V gene lookup returns CDR1 SQVTM and CDR2 ANQGSEA. The CDR3 DNA is TGCAGCGCCGGGACAGGGGAAGCCTATGGCTACACCTTC. Amino acid sequence: CSAGTGEAYGYTF.

The chain joins TRBV6-1 to TRBJ2-3, with a tentative D call TRBD1 (5 bases). With 0 bases removed from V and 5 bases from J, the gap between germline ends came to 12 bases. Germline CDR1 reads MNHNS; CDR2 reads SASEGT. This CDR3 contains 15 residues. This CDR3 is CASSEAPDRLDTQYF. For the CDR3, the DNA is TGTGCCAGCAGTGAAGCGCCTGACAGACTAGATACGCAGTATTTT.